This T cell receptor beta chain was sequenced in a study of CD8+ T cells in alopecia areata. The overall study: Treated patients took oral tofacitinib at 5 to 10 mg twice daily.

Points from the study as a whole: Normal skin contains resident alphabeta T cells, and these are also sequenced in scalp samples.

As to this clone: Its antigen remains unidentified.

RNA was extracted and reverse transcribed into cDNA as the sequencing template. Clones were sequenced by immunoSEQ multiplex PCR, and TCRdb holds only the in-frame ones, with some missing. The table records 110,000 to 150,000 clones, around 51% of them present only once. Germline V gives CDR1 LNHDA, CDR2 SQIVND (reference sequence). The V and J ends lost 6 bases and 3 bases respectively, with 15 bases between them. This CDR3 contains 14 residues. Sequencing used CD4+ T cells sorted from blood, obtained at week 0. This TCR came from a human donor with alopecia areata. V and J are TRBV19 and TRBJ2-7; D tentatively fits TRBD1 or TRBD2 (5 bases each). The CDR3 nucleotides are TGTGCCAGTAGGGGGGACCCTGGACGCTACGAGCAGTACTTC. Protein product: CASRGDPGRYEQYF.